This T cell receptor beta chain is from a study of blood T cell repertoires in COVID-19. The wider study: Donors in the United States, Italy and Spain gave samples during acute or convalescent COVID-19.

The CDR3 covers 13 residues. Trimming stripped 4 bases from V and 5 bases from J, with 8 bases between. Per the original data handling: Scientists estimated how many nucleated cells there were by amplifying reference gene primers. Sequencing used immunoSEQ multiplex PCR; TCRdb keeps in-frame clones, though not all of them. V and J calls and clone size are copied from that table; D and trimming were computed from the DNA. Among under 450,000 clones listed, around 89% were seen once. This TCR was recovered from a woman between 50 and 59 years old with COVID-19, enrolled during active disease. Sequencing was done on a sample of peripheral blood. The chain is built from TRBV12-3 or TRBV12-4 and TRBJ2-2, with D uncertain. In nucleotides, the CDR3 is TGTGCCAGCAGTTCCCGTAGAACCGGGGAGCTGTTTTTT. The encoded protein is CASSSRRTGELFF.